This TCR beta chain was recovered during a study of shared clonotypes between healthy human individuals. The authors divided CD4+ cells into CD45RA+ naive and CD45RA-negative memory subsets. Trimming at V came to 7 bases and at J to 4 bases, leaving 2 bases not matched to a gene. Germline-derived CDR1 and CDR2 are MNHNS and SASEGT. The CDR3 spans 13 residues. Sorted-subset replicate PCRs used about 190 ng of genomic DNA. This amount corresponded to approximately 30,000 T cell genomes. The repertoire was sequenced with immunoSEQ multiplex PCR; TCRdb's copy has only in-frame clones and lacks some. The data contain some 980,000 clones, over 60% of them singletons. Study findings and constraints: Researchers found naive subsets generally carried larger estimated richness than memory subsets. Sequencing depth was predicted to influence how clonotypes are shared among donors.

This clone was recorded many times. The antigen is not known. The chain is built from TRBV6-1 and TRBJ2-3; TRBD1 matches 10 bases. The receptor was derived from a man aged 18 to 29 in good health. What was sequenced was memory CD4+ T cells sorted from blood. Subset specified: CD45RA-negative fraction. The DNA of the CDR3 is TGTGCCAGCATTGGGACAGGGGCAGATACGCAGTATTTT. Amino acid sequence: CASIGTGADTQYF.